The 29 T cell receptor beta chains reported below all come from one sample, sequenced in a study of regulatory T cells in long-lasting Graves disease. The TCR beta library used iRepertoire HTBI primers with Arm-PCR amplification of CDR3. TCRdb passed the multiplex PCR reads through MiXCR, listing each CDR3 protein once. This table holds about 430,000 distinct CDR3 sequences, 15% found once. As to time point: newly diagnosed GD, antithyroid drugs for less than 3 months. PBMC-derived RNA was used for the TCR library. This sample was shared with a second study, whose subject was T cells in Graves' hyperthyroidism and ophthalmopathy.

The material sequenced was peripheral blood mononuclear cells (PBMCs), taken at new diagnosis, from a patient treated with antithyroid drugs. The source is a woman aged 40 to 55 with Graves disease.

The chain joins TRBV7-9 to TRBJ1-3, with a tentative D call TRBD1 (5 bases). V was pared by 1 base and J by 4 bases, with 14 bases between. The CDR3 covers 16 residues. Germline loops: CDR1 SEHNR, CDR2 FQNEAQ (reference sequence). CDR3 sequence reads: CASSLGSGTRGNTIYF. The CDR3 DNA sequence: TGTGCCAGCAGCTTAGGATCCGGGACTCGGGGAAACACCATATATTTT.

The chain carries TRBV28 and TRBJ2-1; 15 bases align to TRBD2. Germline CDR1 is MDHEN and CDR2 is SYDVKM. CDR3 length equals 19 residues. V dropped 1 base and J dropped 9; count of bases not matched to a gene: 13. CDR3 bases: TGTGCCAGCAGTTTATCTCCCCCGGGACTAGCGGGAGGAGTACCTGAGCAGTTCTTC. Translating gives CASSLSPPGLAGGVPEQFF.

Concerning this clonotype itself: With a much larger clone just one base away, this may be a read error. This chain uses TRBV12-3 or TRBV12-4 with TRBJ1-2, with D possibly matching TRBD1 (5 bases). CDR3 size: 17 residues. For the CDR3, the DNA is TGTGCCAGCAGAGGGGACGCGACGGGGTTAGCTAACTGTGGCTACACCTTC. The encoded protein is CASRGDATGLANCGYTF.

This clonotype was seen repeatedly, ten times or more. This sequence joins TRBV18 and TRBJ2-7; 7 positions match TRBD2. Germline V CDR1 and CDR2: KGHSH, LQKENI. CDR3 size: 18 residues. Trimming removed 0 bases from V and 5 bases from J; junction bases left unmatched: 16. This chain's CDR3 is CASSPPKGTGQREDEQYF. The DNA for the CDR3 is TGTGCCAGCTCACCACCGAAGGGTACGGGTCAACGGGAGGACGAGCAGTACTTC.

The J gene is TRBJ2-5, the V gene TRBV5-6; 15 nucleotides line up with TRBD2. Germline V gene lookup returns CDR1 SGHDT and CDR2 YYEEEE. There are 18 residues in the CDR3. V trimming: 4 bases; J trimming: 5 bases; junction bases outside the gene matches: 12. The chain's CDR3 is CASSPRTSGRGGYETQYF. CDR3 bases: TGTGCCAGCAGCCCACGGACTAGCGGGAGGGGAGGCTATGAGACCCAGTACTTC.

The CDR3 spells CASSTRGAETQYF. CDR3 DNA sequence: TGTGCCAGCAGCACCAGGGGGGCAGAGACCCAGTACTTC. The J gene is TRBJ2-5, the V gene TRBV7-6, with D possibly matching TRBD1 (7 bases). The CDR3 loop spans 13 amino acids. The V end lost 5 bases, the J end lost 4 bases, and 11 bases lay between the germline ends. Germline V CDR1 and CDR2: SGHVS, FNYEAQ. Full variable domain (remainder filled in from reference TRBV7-6 and TRBJ2-5): GAGVSQSPRYKVTKRGQDVALRCDPISGHVSLYWYRQALGQGPEFLTYFNYEAQQDKSGLPNDRFSAERPEGSISTLTIQRTEQRDSAMYRCASSTRGAETQYFGPGTRLLVL.

The chain recombines TRBV9 with TRBJ2-2, with 12 bases identical to TRBD2. Germline loops: CDR1 SGDLS, CDR2 YYNGEE. The CDR3 sequence is 22 residues long. V trimming: 0 bases; J trimming: 2 bases; junction bases outside the gene matches: 17. The CDR3 protein is CASSVAWGQRTSGAENTGELFF. CDR3 bases: TGTGCCAGCAGCGTAGCATGGGGTCAGAGGACTAGCGGGGCCGAAAACACCGGGGAGCTGTTTTTT.

This clonotype showed up many times. The V and J genes are TRBV19 and TRBJ2-3, with a weak D call TRBD1 (5 bases). CDR1 and CDR2 from the germline V gene are LNHDA and SQIVND (reference sequence). There are 16 residues in the CDR3. The germline V and J ends were trimmed by 5 bases and 3 bases, with 18 bases remaining between them. The chain's CDR3 is CASSPPGSFITDTQYF. In DNA, the CDR3 is TGTGCCAGTAGTCCCCCAGGGTCTTTTATTACAGATACGCAGTATTTT.

This clonotype was seen ten or more times. The gene calls are TRBV2 and TRBJ2-5; D could derive from TRBD1 or TRBD2 (5 bases each). Trimming cost V 3 bases and J 5 bases, with 10 bases left between them. The CDR3 has 13 residues. CDR1 SNHLY and CDR2 FYNNEI come from the germline V gene. The CDR3: CASSDRVAETQYF. The CDR3 DNA is TGTGCCAGCAGTGACAGGGTAGCGGAGACCCAGTACTTC.

This clonotype was counted many times. The V and J genes are TRBV12-3 or TRBV12-4 and TRBJ2-7, with D possibly TRBD2 on 6 matching bases. V lost 6 bases and J 2 bases, leaving 14 bases between the germline ends. The CDR3 is 14 amino acids. Here the CDR3 reads CASSRGGYPYEQYF. The DNA for the CDR3 is TGTGCCAGCAGCCGTGGGGGGTACCCCTACGAGCAGTACTTC.

This clonotype showed up just a few times. This chain uses TRBV25-1 with TRBJ2-7; TRBD2 matches 7 bases. Germline CDR1 MGHDK, CDR2 SYGVNS. This CDR3 is built from 16 residues. The junction had 12 bases not matched to a gene; V was cut back by 7 bases and J by 0 bases. The CDR3: CASTLRYGRASYEQYF. As DNA, the CDR3 is TGTGCCAGCACTTTACGTTATGGGAGGGCCTCCTACGAGCAGTACTTC.

The table lists this clonotype with many counts. This chain links TRBV29-1 with TRBJ2-5, with a possible D match to TRBD2 (5 bases). The CDR3 extends over 12 amino acids. The germline gives CDR1 SQVTM, CDR2 ANQGSEA. Between the trimmed V and J ends, which lost 4 bases and 5 bases, there was a span of 11 bases. CDR3 in DNA: TGCAGCGTTGTAGCGATGATGGAGACCCAGTACTTC. As protein: CSVVAMMETQYF.

This clonotype was observed many times. The V and J genes are TRBV18 and TRBJ2-5; D possibly corresponds to TRBD1 (6 bases). CDR1 KGHSH and CDR2 LQKENI come from the germline V gene. V was shortened by 4 bases and J by 0 bases, with 12 bases between the two germline ends. This CDR3 region has 15 residues. DNA for the CDR3: TGTGCCAGCTCACTCTCTAAGGGGGACCAAGAGACCCAGTACTTC. Its protein product is CASSLSKGDQETQYF.

This clonotype was detected many times. This chain links TRBV12-3 or TRBV12-4 with TRBJ2-1, with unresolved D. The CDR3 sequence is 15 residues long. With 5 bases removed from V and 5 bases from J, the gap between germline ends came to 16 bases. The CDR3 DNA reads as TGTGCCAGCAGTCCCGGAGCGTACGCCAACAATGAGCAGTTCTTC. It specifies CASSPGAYANNEQFF.

This clonotype is a singleton in its sample. Possible read error: a much larger clone is one base away. This chain uses TRBV12-5 with TRBJ2-3; D ambiguous. The CDR3 consists of 14 residues. In germline, CDR1 is LGHNT, CDR2 FRNRAP. V was pared by 5 bases and J by 8 bases, with 17 bases between. The CDR3 here is CASGPLQKAVTQYF. The CDR3 DNA reads as TGTGCTAGTGGTCCCCTCCAAAAAGCAGTTACGCAGTATTTT.

At least ten counts were recorded for this clonotype. J is TRBJ2-1 and V is TRBV7-2; perhaps TRBD2 as D (5 bases). The ends were cut back, 2 bases at V and 4 bases at J, with 15 bases in the middle. CDR1 and CDR2 (germline): SGHTA, FQGNSA. The CDR3 is 16 amino acids. The DNA of the CDR3 is TGTGCCAGCAGCTTAATGGCGGGCCAAACTTACAATGAGCAGTTCTTC. It encodes CASSLMAGQTYNEQFF. The complete variable domain, with remaining parts taken from reference TRBV7-2 and TRBJ2-1, reads GAGVSQSPSNKVTEKGKDVELRCDPISGHTALYWYRQSLGQGLEFLIYFQGNSAPDKSGLPSDRFSAERTGGSVSTLTIQRTQQEDSAVYLCASSLMAGQTYNEQFFGPGTRLTVL.

This clonotype was counted at least ten times. CDR3 DNA sequence: TGTGCCAGCAGCTTCCCCGGGACAGGCCAAGAGACCCAGTACTTC. Its protein is CASSFPGTGQETQYF. The J gene is TRBJ2-5, the V gene TRBV5-5; the match to TRBD1 covers 8 bases. Germline values: CDR1 SGHKS, CDR2 YYEKEE (reference sequence). The CDR3 runs to 15 residues. The J segment lost 1 base and the V segment lost 2 bases, leaving 4 bases of the junction unmatched.

Here the CDR3 reads CASSSTTSTGELFF. CDR3 coding DNA: TGTGCCAGCAGTTCCACTACGAGCACCGGGGAGCTGTTTTTT. The V and J genes are TRBV7-3 and TRBJ2-2, with no clear D. Germline V gene sequence: CDR1 SGHTA, CDR2 FQGTGA. Deletions cut 6 bases from V and 4 bases from J, with 12 bases between. The CDR3 sequence is 14 residues long.

This clonotype was seen many times. The rearrangement uses TRBV7-2 and TRBJ1-2, with D possibly TRBD1 on 5 matching bases. Germline assignment: CDR1 SGHTA and CDR2 FQGNSA. The ends were cut back, 4 bases at V and 3 bases at J, with 12 bases in the middle. The CDR3 is 14 amino acids. The CDR3 here is CTSSYGGGYYGYTF. CDR3 nucleotide sequence: TGTACCAGCAGCTATGGGGGAGGGTACTATGGCTACACCTTC. The full variable domain, in which reference TRBV7-2 and TRBJ1-2 provide the parts outside the CDR3, is GAGVSQSPSNKVTEKGKDVELRCDPISGHTALYWYRQSLGQGLEFLIYFQGNSAPDKSGLPSDRFSAERTGGSVSTLTIQRTQQEDSAVYLCTSSYGGGYYGYTFGSGTRLTVV.

This clonotype came up a few times. The rearrangement joins TRBV7-6 to TRBJ2-5; TRBD2 matches at 11 bases. V dropped 5 bases and J dropped 4; count of bases not matched to a gene: 9. The CDR3 loop spans 16 amino acids. From germline, CDR1 is SGHVS and CDR2 FNYEAQ. This CDR3 reads CASSPRLAGIGETQYF. The CDR3 DNA reads TGTGCCAGCAGCCCGCGACTAGCGGGAATAGGAGAGACCCAGTACTTC.

V is TRBV7-9 and J is TRBJ2-7; 8 positions agree with TRBD1. This CDR3 spans 16 amino acids. The junction had 11 bases not matched to a gene; V was cut back by 6 bases and J by 1 base. CDR1 is SEHNR, CDR2 FQNEAQ, per germline (reference sequence). CDR3 in DNA: TGTGCCAGCAGTCAACAGGGGGTCTCGTTTTCCTACGAGCAGTACTTC. Its protein product is CASSQQGVSFSYEQYF.

This clonotype was recorded many times. This chain joins TRBV30 and TRBJ2-1; 7 bases are a match to TRBD2. With V trimmed by 2 bases and J by 7 bases, 11 bases remained unmatched. Germline CDR1 is GTSNPN and CDR2 is SVGIG (reference sequence). The CDR3 loop spans 15 amino acids. DNA of the CDR3: TGTGCCTGGAGTAGTCCTAGCGGAGGTTGGAATGAGCAGTTCTTC. Residues: CAWSSPSGGWNEQFF.

This clonotype has only a few counts. This sequence joins TRBV27 and TRBJ2-6; a weak D match, TRBD2 (6 bases). The CDR3 spans 14 residues. With 10 bases removed from V and 4 bases from J, the gap between germline ends came to 14 bases. The germline V gene encodes CDR1 MNHEY and CDR2 SMNVEV (reference sequence). The CDR3 region has the DNA TGTGCCACCTCCCCCGCGGGAGGGGCCAACGTCCTGACTTTC. It is translated as CATSPAGGANVLTF.

Comments on this clonotype: The junction does not match germline at one end; this may be a read error. V usage is TRBV18 and J usage is TRBJ2-2, with D tentatively TRBD1 or TRBD2 (5 bases each). Germline values: CDR1 KGHSH, CDR2 LQKENI. The CDR3 runs to 16 residues. CDR3 coding DNA: TGTGCCAGCTCACCAATCGGGACGGGGAACACCGGGGAGCTGCTTTTT. This gives the protein CASSPIGTGNTGELLF.

This clonotype has ten or more counts. CDR3 sequence reads: CASMGWGLAGMETQYF. For the CDR3, the DNA is TGTGCCAGCATGGGTTGGGGACTAGCGGGAATGGAGACCCAGTACTTC. This chain links TRBV28 with TRBJ2-5; 13 bases match TRBD2. With 7 bases clipped from V and 5 bases from J, the junction kept 10 bases outside the gene matches. Per the germline V gene, CDR1 is MDHEN and CDR2 is SYDVKM. The CDR3 is 16 amino acids. The variable domain in full, completed from reference TRBV28 and TRBJ2-5, reads DVKVTQSSRYLVKRTGEKVFLECVQDMDHENMFWYRQDPGLGLRLIYFSYDVKMKEKGDIPEGYSVSREKKERFSLILESASTNQTSMYLCASMGWGLAGMETQYFGPGTRLLVL.

This clonotype was counted a few times. The rearrangement joins TRBV7-2 to TRBJ2-3; D is perhaps TRBD1 or TRBD2 (5 bases each). V lost 5 bases to trimming and J lost 2 bases, with 11 bases between them. CDR3 size: 14 residues. The germline V gene encodes CDR1 SGHTA and CDR2 FQGNSA. This CDR3 reads CASSTGGYTDTQYF. For the CDR3, the DNA is TGTGCCAGCAGCACAGGAGGTTACACAGATACGCAGTATTTT.

V usage is TRBV7-9 and J usage is TRBJ2-1; either TRBD1 or TRBD2 may fit D (6 bases each). The CDR3 runs to 17 residues. Trimming took off 5 bases at V and 0 bases at J, with 17 bases between the two ends. Looked up from germline, CDR1 is SEHNR and CDR2 is FQNEAQ (reference sequence). As DNA, the CDR3 is TGTGCCAGCAGCCCCTGGGGGGCGAGACGCTCCTACAATGAGCAGTTCTTC. It codes for CASSPWGARRSYNEQFF.

This clonotype was counted between two and nine times. This sequence joins TRBV5-1 and TRBJ2-1; D is ambiguous. This CDR3 is 13 amino acids long. V shed 3 bases and J shed 5 bases, with 9 bases lying between them. CDR1 and CDR2 (germline): SGHRS, YFSETQ. The CDR3 coding sequence is TGCGCCAGCAGCTGGGCCGACAACAATGAGCAGTTCTTC. Translation: CASSWADNNEQFF.

J is TRBJ1-1 and V is TRBV12-3 or TRBV12-4; TRBD1 aligns across 9 bases. With V trimmed by 5 bases and J by 6 bases, 10 bases remained unmatched. The CDR3 is made up of 15 amino acids. CDR3 region: CASSQPGQGIPEAFF. The CDR3 DNA reads TGTGCCAGCAGTCAGCCGGGACAGGGCATTCCTGAAGCTTTCTTT.